Here is one T cell receptor (beta chain) with its context. Its cognate antigen is unknown. The data were produced by immunoSEQ multiplex PCR, yet TCRdb's version contains in-frame clones alone and is incomplete. The sample contains about 360,000 clones, just over 85% of which appear only once. This sample was taken from a study of cytomegalovirus exposure and HLA in healthy donors. This CDR3 is 18 amino acids long. Germline V gene data show CDR1 as SGHVS and CDR2 as FNYEAQ. V shed 4 bases and J 6 bases; nucleotides not matched to a gene: 13. Study outcomes and limitations: In a later analysis, first-cohort TCR clusters were found to tend to co-occur in the approximately 120 validation repertoires.

The chain carries TRBV7-6 and TRBJ2-2, with 11 bases identical to TRBD2. Sequenced input: PBMCs. This clonotype originated in a woman aged 18-29 years in good health and CMV-seronegative. CDR3 amino acids: CASSSTDSGRALSGELFF. The CDR3 DNA is TGTGCCAGCAGCTCGACCGATAGCGGGAGGGCCTTATCCGGGGAGCTGTTTTTT.